This passage covers 30 T cell receptor beta chains from one sample sequenced in a study of T cells in tuberculosis (dated by TCRdb to the late 2010s). Thawed, overnight-rested PBMC were stained with GMM-loaded CD1B tetramer, a Live/Dead dye and anti-CD3, then sorted on a FACS Aria II. C32 glucose monomycolate purified from Rhodococcus equi was loaded onto CD1B tetramers. The method was the immunoSEQ multiplex PCR assay. The clones in this table, taken by TCRdb from immuneACCESS, are in-frame only. Not every clone is retained; where verified, under half of the shortfall comes from an unresolved V gene, and the cause of the rest is unknown. In this sample the table shows tens of thousands of clones, approximately 91% of which occur a single time. The ten most abundant clones make up under 2.5% of the sample. Specimen: CD1b-GMM tetramer-negative cells sorted from PBMCs. What this sample's cell subset or site label stands for: T cells not binding CD1B-GMM tetramer, sorted from same donor. These receptors all stem from an adult woman with latent tuberculosis.

CDR3 nucleotides: TGTGCCAGCAGCTTAGCGGGGGGGGCTGATACGCAGTATTTT. This translates into CASSLAGGADTQYF. V gene TRBV7-6 combines with J gene TRBJ2-3; tentative D call: TRBD2 (7 bases). V gave up 0 bases and J gave up 6 bases, with 10 bases separating them. CDR1 SGHVS and CDR2 FNYEAQ come from the germline V gene. CDR3 length equals 14 residues.

The chain combines TRBV5-1 with TRBJ1-1; a weak D match, TRBD1 (6 bases). The germline V gene encodes CDR1 SGHRS and CDR2 YFSETQ. CDR3 length: 14 residues. V was trimmed by 4 bases and J by 6 bases, leaving 16 bases between them. The CDR3 reads CASSGDTSFSEAFF. The CDR3 DNA is TGCGCCAGCAGCGGGGACACCTCTTTCTCTGAAGCTTTCTTT.

DNA for the CDR3: TGTGCCAGCTCACCTTGGGACAGCCAAGAGACCCAGTACTTC. This encodes CASSPWDSQETQYF. The chain uses TRBV18 and TRBJ2-5; 7 bases are a match to TRBD1. Trimming removed 3 bases from V and 1 base from J; junction bases left unmatched: 2. Germline values: CDR1 KGHSH, CDR2 LQKENI. This CDR3 is built from 14 residues.

The chain couples TRBV7-9 to TRBJ1-1; D not resolved. The germline gives CDR1 SEHNR, CDR2 FQNEAQ (reference sequence). The CDR3 is 13 amino acids. The V gene lost 3 bases and the J gene lost 7 bases, with 12 bases spanning the gap. CDR3 sequence reads: CASSLQPSLEAFF. The CDR3, as DNA: TGTGCCAGCAGCTTGCAGCCTAGTCTTGAAGCTTTCTTT.

J is TRBJ2-2 and V is TRBV30; 8 bases align to TRBD2. CDR1 is GTSNPN, CDR2 SVGIG, per germline (reference sequence). This CDR3 is built from 14 residues. V lost 4 bases, J lost 1 base, and 2 bases stayed unmatched. The chain's CDR3 is CAWNRGGNTGELFF. As DNA, the CDR3 is TGTGCCTGGAATCGGGGGGGGAACACCGGGGAGCTGTTTTTT. The full variable domain, with the rest looked up from reference TRBV30 and TRBJ2-2, is SQTIHQWPATLVQPVGSPLSLECTVEGTSNPNLYWYRQAAGRGLQLLFYSVGIGQISSEVPQNLSASRPQDRQFILSSKKLLLSDSGFYLCAWNRGGNTGELFFGEGSRLTVL.

The chain links TRBV7-6 to TRBJ1-6; D remains unclear. Germline loops: CDR1 SGHVS, CDR2 FNYEAQ. This CDR3 contains 12 residues. The V gene lost 5 bases and the J gene lost 8 bases, with 7 bases spanning the gap. The DNA of the CDR3 is TGTGCCAGCAGCCTCAGCGATTCACCCCTCCACTTT. Encoded protein: CASSLSDSPLHF.

V gene TRBV7-2 combines with J gene TRBJ2-2, with TRBD1 identical over 7 bases. This CDR3 has 13 amino acids. V shed 4 bases, J shed 5 bases, and the junction held 1 base outside the gene matches. Germline values: CDR1 SGHTA, CDR2 FQGNSA. Written as DNA, the CDR3 is TGTGCCAGCAGCTACAGGGGAACCGGGGAGCTGTTTTTT. Its translation: CASSYRGTGELFF.

The gene calls are TRBV4-3 and TRBJ1-2, with TRBD1 matching 7 bases. This CDR3 is built from 17 residues. The germline gives CDR1 LGHNA, CDR2 YSLEER. V shed 0 bases, J shed 8 bases, and the junction held 15 bases outside the gene matches. CDR3: CASSQDPFSRQGGGYTF. In DNA form, the CDR3 reads TGCGCCAGCAGCCAAGATCCGTTTTCTAGACAGGGCGGGGGCTACACCTTC.

The gene calls are TRBV2 and TRBJ1-5; the D is unclear. Germline CDR1 is SNHLY and CDR2 is FYNNEI. The CDR3 runs 17 residues. V lost 3 bases, J lost 5 bases, and 20 bases lay in between. CDR3 DNA sequence: TGTGCCAGCAGTGATGATCCTGGCCGGAGGGTGGATCAGCCCCAGCATTTT. This translates into CASSDDPGRRVDQPQHF.

This chain uses TRBV28 with TRBJ2-7, with D maybe TRBD2 (6 bases). V lost 6 bases and J 1 base, leaving 13 bases between the germline ends. CDR3 length: 14 residues. Germline V gene sequence: CDR1 MDHEN, CDR2 SYDVKM. CDR3 amino acids: CASRHIGGSYEQYF. Written as DNA, the CDR3 is TGTGCCAGCAGGCATATCGGGGGTTCCTACGAGCAGTACTTC.

Comment on this clone: Germline is not matched at one junction end, which may reflect a read error. Other nucleotide sequences in the sample specify the same CDR3. The chain joins TRBV27 to TRBJ1-2, with D possibly matching TRBD1 (6 bases). The CDR3 length is 14 residues. Germline V gene sequence: CDR1 MNHEY, CDR2 SMNVEV (reference sequence). The CDR3 is CASSYRVSSYGYTF. The CDR3 DNA is TGTGCCAGCAGTTACAGGGTTTCTAGCTATGGCTATACCTTC.

This chain uses TRBV5-1 with TRBJ1-5; possible D gene TRBD1, 6 bases. V was trimmed by 0 bases and J by 1 base, leaving 8 bases between them. The CDR3 is 15 residues long. The germline gives CDR1 SGHRS, CDR2 YFSETQ. CDR3 sequence (DNA): TGCGCCAGCAGCTTGGCAGGGACAAGCAATCAGCCCCAGCATTTT. As protein: CASSLAGTSNQPQHF.

Of note for this clone: This same CDR3 is encoded by further DNA sequences in the sample. The chain joins TRBV11-2 to TRBJ2-7; a weak D match, TRBD2 (5 bases). V was cut by 1 base and J by 7 bases, with 11 bases left in between. Germline CDR1 SGHAT, CDR2 FQNNGV. This CDR3 is 13 amino acids long. The CDR3 sequence: CASSLASPGEQYF. The CDR3 coding sequence is TGTGCCAGCAGCTTAGCCAGCCCGGGGGAGCAGTACTTC.

This rearrangement joins TRBV5-4 to TRBJ2-1; 7 nucleotides align to TRBD2. The junction had 14 bases not matched to a gene; V was cut back by 2 bases and J by 3 bases. There are 18 residues in the CDR3. Germline loops: CDR1 SGHNT, CDR2 YYREEE (reference sequence). DNA of the CDR3: TGTGCCAGCAGCTTCAAGCGAGGGGCGGGGGTTGGCTACAATGAGCAGTTCTTC. This encodes CASSFKRGAGVGYNEQFF.

This rearrangement joins TRBV10-3 to TRBJ1-5; a weak D match, TRBD1 (5 bases). Trimming stripped 2 bases from V and 6 bases from J, with 11 bases between. The CDR3 is made up of 14 amino acids. The germline gives CDR1 ENHRY, CDR2 SYGVKD. The CDR3 bases are TGTGCCATCAGTGAGGCGGGGGGTGGTCAGCCCCAGCATTTT. This encodes CAISEAGGGQPQHF.

The chain carries TRBV2 and TRBJ2-7; no firm D call. The CDR3 is 10 residues long. Looked up from germline, CDR1 is SNHLY and CDR2 is FYNNEI. Between the trimmed V and J ends, which lost 8 bases and 3 bases, there was a span of 5 bases. In DNA form, the CDR3 reads TGTGCCAGCGGCCTCTACGAGCAGTACTTC. Its protein product is CASGLYEQYF. The entire variable domain, with the rest obtained from reference TRBV2 and TRBJ2-7, is as follows: EPEVTQTPSHQVTQMGQEVILRCVPISNHLYFYWYRQILGQKVEFLVSFYNNEISEKSEIFDDQFSVERPDGSNFTLKIRSTKLEDSAMYFCASGLYEQYFGPGTRLTVT.

The CDR3 DNA reads TGTGCCAGTAGTACCTCGGGACAGGGAAACGAGCAGTACTTC. Residues: CASSTSGQGNEQYF. The chain is built from TRBV19 and TRBJ2-7, with TRBD1 matching 9 bases. V was pared by 4 bases and J by 5 bases, with 6 bases of the junction left unmatched. This CDR3 contains 14 residues. Germline CDR1 reads LNHDA; CDR2 reads SQIVND (reference sequence). The variable domain in full, with the rest retrieved from reference TRBV19 and TRBJ2-7, is DGGITQSPKYLFRKEGQNVTLSCEQNLNHDAMYWYRQDPGQGLRLIYYSQIVNDFQKGDIAEGYSVSREKKESFPLTVTSAQKNPTAFYLCASSTSGQGNEQYFGPGTRLTVT.

This clone was observed a handful of times. The chain joins TRBV19 to TRBJ2-7; unclear D gene. V lost 7 bases and J lost 6, with 19 bases in between. Germline CDR1 and CDR2: LNHDA and SQIVND (reference sequence). This CDR3 is 14 amino acids long. Here the CDR3 DNA reads TGTGCCAGTAAAGGCGGTCCCCTACTACTCGAGCAGTACGTC. Encoded protein: CASKGGPLLLEQYV.

The CDR3 loop reads CAISPRQGSTGELFF. CDR3 DNA sequence: TGTGCCATCAGTCCTCGACAGGGAAGCACCGGGGAGCTGTTTTTT. This chain joins TRBV10-3 and TRBJ2-2, with 7 nucleotides matching TRBD1. The V segment lost 5 bases and the J segment 4 bases; nucleotides outside the gene matches: 7. The CDR3 has 15 amino acids. Germline CDR1 is ENHRY and CDR2 is SYGVKD.

The genes are TRBV28 and TRBJ2-2; D possibly corresponds to TRBD2 (6 bases). The germline gives CDR1 MDHEN, CDR2 SYDVKM. The CDR3 is 16 residues long. V was shortened by 5 bases and J by 5 bases, with 18 bases between the two germline ends. CDR3 sequence reads: CASSLPAGKKTGELFF. The CDR3 bases are TGTGCCAGCAGTCTCCCGGCGGGGAAAAAGACCGGGGAGCTGTTTTTT.

This clone was recorded only once. The chain employs TRBV2 and TRBJ1-3; maybe TRBD1 (5 bases). Trimming stripped 5 bases from V and 0 bases from J, with 11 bases between. Per the germline V gene, CDR1 is SNHLY and CDR2 is FYNNEI. The CDR3 extends over 15 amino acids. The CDR3 sequence is CASSNPGGSGNTIYF. CDR3 sequence (DNA): TGTGCCAGCAGTAACCCCGGGGGCTCTGGAAACACCATATATTTT.

The J gene is TRBJ2-7, the V gene TRBV7-2, with TRBD2 matching 8 bases. CDR1 and CDR2 (germline): SGHTA, FQGNSA. V lost 1 base to trimming and J lost 0 bases; unmatched junction nucleotides: 5. The CDR3 length is 16 residues. The chain's CDR3 is CASSLDSGTSSYEQYF. The CDR3 coding sequence is TGTGCCAGCAGCTTAGATAGCGGGACGAGCTCCTACGAGCAGTACTTC.

The V gene is TRBV27, the J gene TRBJ1-1, with 7 nucleotides matching TRBD1. Germline assignment: CDR1 MNHEY and CDR2 SMNVEV (reference sequence). Trimming removed 6 bases from V and 0 bases from J; junction bases left unmatched: 4. CDR3 length: 14 amino acids. CDR3 DNA sequence: TGTGCCAGCAGCCCCGGGACAGTGAACACTGAAGCTTTCTTT. Protein product: CASSPGTVNTEAFF.

This chain connects TRBV7-9 to TRBJ2-7; TRBD1 agrees at 8 bases. Germline V gene lookup returns CDR1 SEHNR and CDR2 FQNEAQ (reference sequence). This CDR3 has 14 amino acids. V dropped 5 bases and J dropped 4; count of bases not matched to a gene: 7. CDR3 sequence (DNA): TGTGCCAGCAGCAAGGGACAGGCCCGATACGAGCAGTACTTC. Translating gives CASSKGQARYEQYF.

V and J are TRBV6-1 and TRBJ1-1; D ambiguous. Trimming left V 4 bases short and J 4 bases short, with 10 bases between. The CDR3 totals 13 residues. From germline, CDR1 is MNHNS and CDR2 SASEGT. The DNA for the CDR3 is TGTGCCAGCAGTGCCCTGGAGGGCACTGAAGCTTTCTTT. This sequence encodes CASSALEGTEAFF.

The chain is built from TRBV6-1 and TRBJ1-5; tentative D call: TRBD1 (6 bases). Deletions cut 6 bases from V and 0 bases from J, with 12 bases between. The germline V gene has CDR1 MNHNS and CDR2 SASEGT. The CDR3 sequence is 15 residues long. The CDR3: CASSPTGNSNQPQHF. The CDR3 DNA is TGTGCCAGCAGCCCGACAGGAAATAGCAATCAGCCCCAGCATTTT.

The genes are TRBV6-1 and TRBJ2-1; 11 nucleotides agree with TRBD2. Trimming took 4 bases from V and 7 from J; bases not matched to a gene: 15. CDR3 length: 18 amino acids. CDR1 and CDR2 (germline): MNHNS, SASEGT. In DNA, the CDR3 is TGTGCCAGCAGTGGACCCCTAGCGGGGGGCCCCTTAACAAATGAGCAGTTCTTC. It encodes CASSGPLAGGPLTNEQFF.

The chain couples TRBV9 to TRBJ1-1; no firm D call. The CDR3 length is 14 residues. Germline CDR1 is SGDLS and CDR2 is YYNGEE. V lost 7 bases to trimming and J lost 2 bases, with 15 bases between them. In DNA form, the CDR3 reads TGTGCCAGCGGCCCCAAGATTGTCAACACTGAAGCTTTCTTT. This sequence encodes CASGPKIVNTEAFF.

The J gene is TRBJ1-2, the V gene TRBV30; D call uncertain. Germline lookup yields CDR1 GTSNPN and CDR2 SVGIG (reference sequence). Trimming removed 2 bases at V and 4 bases at J, with 14 bases between. This CDR3 is 14 amino acids long. The CDR3 protein is CAWSLTGSRYGYTF. DNA for the CDR3: TGTGCCTGGAGTTTGACCGGGTCTCGCTATGGCTACACCTTC.

This chain links TRBV5-1 with TRBJ2-5; maybe TRBD2 (5 bases). Germline assignment: CDR1 SGHRS and CDR2 YFSETQ. V was trimmed by 5 bases and J by 5 bases, leaving 16 bases between them. The CDR3 runs 14 residues. This chain's CDR3 is CASSPGPWEETQYF. CDR3 nucleotides: TGCGCCAGCAGTCCCGGCCCGTGGGAGGAGACCCAGTACTTC.